The text below deals with one T cell receptor (beta chain). The CDR3 covers 15 residues. Trimming at V came to 4 bases and at J to 4 bases, leaving 8 bases not matched to a gene. CDR1 is KGHDR and CDR2 is SFDVKD in the germline V gene. The sample originates from a study of blood T cell repertoires in COVID-19. For the study at large: Nucleic acid was either cDNA or gDNA, and it came from T cells, B-cell-depleted T cells, or PBMCs.

This table comes from immunoSEQ multiplex PCR, and its TCRdb copy is limited to in-frame clones, with some not included. This table has about 99,000 clones, approximately 80% appearing once. Seattle participants joined during active infection and were tracked over time. V and J are TRBV24-1 and TRBJ2-5; TRBD2 agrees at 7 bases. What was sequenced was peripheral blood. This sequence was found in a man older than 75 with COVID-19, enrolled during active disease. The CDR3 coding sequence is TGTGCCACCAGTGACCTGGGAGGGCAGGGAGAGACCCAGTACTTC. It translates to CATSDLGGQGETQYF.